This entry describes one T cell receptor beta chain. Its matching antigen is unknown. The data were obtained in a study of PD-1 blockade in classical Hodgkin lymphoma. Study-wide results and limits: CD4+ TCR diversity, unlike CD8+, climbed significantly by C4D1. Individuals initiating nivolumab under 1 year after ASCT were excluded. Undefined causes, possibly disease activity or prior therapy, underlie the repertoire differences.

The CDR3 sequence is 15 residues long. Trimming removed 5 bases at V and 2 bases at J, with 16 bases between. CDR1 and CDR2 (germline): SGHDN, FVKESK. All patients relapsed after autologous stem cell transplantation, and brentuximab vedotin exposure varied. It was by magnetic negative selection that CD8+ T cells were isolated from thawed PBMCs. The table came from immunoSEQ multiplex PCR; TCRdb's copy has only in-frame clones and leaves some out. The table has around 8,000 clones, 86% seen once; the top ten hold roughly a fifth. The receptor was isolated from a human donor with classical Hodgkin lymphoma. This chain uses TRBV14 with TRBJ2-7; D not certain. The sequences come from CD8+ T cells from blood, collected at baseline. The CDR3 loop is CASSIDHTLTYEQYF. The CDR3 DNA reads as TGTGCCAGCAGCATCGATCATACTCTTACCTACGAGCAGTACTTC. Full variable domain (missing parts from reference TRBV14 and TRBJ2-7): EAGVTQFPSHSVIEKGQTVTLRCDPISGHDNLYWYRRVMGKEIKFLLHFVKESKQDESGMPNNRFLAERTGGTYSTLKVQPAELEDSGVYFCASSIDHTLTYEQYFGPGTRLTVT.